Listed here are 15 T cell receptor beta chains from one sample, sequenced in a study of blood T cells in healthy people across ages. Through a sample-barcoded 5' primer and a J-beta primer mix, a second PCR was run for roughly 6 to 11 cycles. Each CDR3 protein gets one entry after TCRdb re-called the 5' RACE reads with MiXCR. The repertoire has roughly 1,700,000 distinct CDR3 sequences, 28% of them found once; the top ten carry around 7.7%. Sample: blood. These receptors were collected from a woman aged 30 to 39 in good health.

The chain couples TRBV5-1 to TRBJ1-1; 7 bases fit TRBD1. CDR3 size: 15 residues. CDR1 SGHRS and CDR2 YFSETQ come from the germline V gene. Trimming took 5 bases from V and 4 from J; bases not matched to a gene: 11. The CDR3 DNA is TGCGCCAGCAGACGAGACAGGGTAGGGAGCACTGAAGCTTTCTTT. This sequence encodes CASRRDRVGSTEAFF.

This clonotype was detected a few times. The genes are TRBV9 and TRBJ2-3, with 8 bases lining up with TRBD1. Germline CDR1 reads SGDLS; CDR2 reads YYNGEE. V lost 0 bases, J lost 4 bases, and 4 bases stayed unmatched. This CDR3 is 15 amino acids long. The CDR3 region has the DNA TGTGCCAGCAGCGTAGACGGACAGGGTCCAGATACGCAGTATTTT. This codes for CASSVDGQGPDTQYF.

The chain recombines TRBV30 with TRBJ2-2; D possibly uses TRBD1 or TRBD2 (5 bases each). This CDR3 comprises 13 residues. Trimming left V 3 bases short and J 4 bases short, with 9 bases between. CDR1 GTSNPN and CDR2 SVGIG come from the germline V gene (reference sequence). Written as DNA, the CDR3 is TGTGCCTGGAGGACGGGACCCACCGGGGAGCTGTTTTTT. This gives the protein CAWRTGPTGELFF.

Here the CDR3 reads CASSMALSGNTIYF. CDR3 coding DNA: TGTGCCAGCAGCATGGCCCTCTCTGGAAACACCATATATTTT. The genes are TRBV7-9 and TRBJ1-3; no definite D call. In germline, CDR1 is SEHNR, CDR2 FQNEAQ (reference sequence). The CDR3 is made up of 14 amino acids. Between the trimmed V and J ends, which lost 5 bases and 0 bases, there was a span of 8 bases. The full variable domain, its missing parts supplied by reference TRBV7-9 and TRBJ1-3, is DTGVSQNPRHKITKRGQNVTFRCDPISEHNRLYWYRQTLGQGPEFLTYFQNEAQLEKSRLLSDRFSAERPKGSFSTLEIQRTEQGDSAMYLCASSMALSGNTIYFGEGSWLTVV.

This clonotype was picked up a small number of times. The V call is TRBV7-2, the J call TRBJ1-5; D possibly corresponds to TRBD1 (6 bases). V gave up 5 bases and J gave up 9 bases, with 14 bases separating them. Germline assignment: CDR1 SGHTA and CDR2 FQGNSA. This CDR3 comprises 13 residues. DNA for the CDR3: TGTGCCAGCAGCCTCCAGGACAGCCCGCCCCAGCATTTT. Its translation: CASSLQDSPPQHF.

This clonotype was seen ten or more times. The rearrangement uses TRBV9 and TRBJ2-5; 7 nucleotides agree with TRBD1. CDR3 length: 15 residues. CDR1 SGDLS and CDR2 YYNGEE come from the germline V gene. J lost 4 bases, V lost 0 bases, and 6 bases had no gene match. DNA of the CDR3: TGTGCCAGCAGCGTAGTTGGGTACAGGGGAGAGACCCAGTACTTC. Encoded protein: CASSVVGYRGETQYF.

The gene calls are TRBV20-1 and TRBJ2-7, with TRBD1 matching 8 bases. The germline V gene has CDR1 DFQATT and CDR2 SNEGSKA (reference sequence). This CDR3 spans 16 amino acids. V was clipped by 1 base and J by 4 bases; unmatched bases: 12. In nucleotides, the CDR3 is TGCAGTGCTAGAGTTCAAGGACAGGGTTACCATTACGAGCAGTACTTC. Translated, it gives CSARVQGQGYHYEQYF.

The genes are TRBV28 and TRBJ2-3, with no clear D. This CDR3 has 15 residues. Trimming left V 3 bases short and J 3 bases short, with 13 bases between. CDR1 is MDHEN and CDR2 is SYDVKM in the germline V gene. CDR3 residues: CASSFSHDNTDTQYF. CDR3 sequence (DNA): TGTGCCAGCAGTTTTAGTCATGACAATACAGATACGCAGTATTTT.

This chain links TRBV3-1 with TRBJ2-2; D uncertain. V lost 7 bases and J 6 bases, leaving 9 bases between the germline ends. This CDR3 spans 12 amino acids. From germline, CDR1 is LGHDT and CDR2 YNNKEL (reference sequence). CDR3 sequence (DNA): TGTGCCAGCATGGTCCGCGCCGGGGAGCTGTTTTTT. Translation gives CASMVRAGELFF.

The chain uses TRBV29-1 and TRBJ2-7; the match to TRBD1 covers 9 bases. Germline V gene lookup returns CDR1 SQVTM and CDR2 ANQGSEA. The CDR3 runs to 14 residues. The trim removed 4 bases at V and 4 bases at J, leaving 8 bases unmatched. CDR3 sequence reads: CSVGPQGAEYEQYF. In DNA form, the CDR3 reads TGCAGCGTTGGCCCACAGGGGGCGGAATACGAGCAGTACTTC.

This clonotype was seen a handful of times. This chain joins TRBV6-1 and TRBJ2-7; a weak D match, TRBD1 (6 bases). The CDR3 runs 15 residues. Germline-derived CDR1 and CDR2 are MNHNS and SASEGT. The germline V and J ends were trimmed by 3 bases and 2 bases, with 14 bases remaining between them. The CDR3 DNA is TGTGCCAGCAGTGATAGAGGGGGAGCCCCCTACGAGCAGTACTTC. It codes for CASSDRGGAPYEQYF.

The genes are TRBV5-1 and TRBJ2-7; possible D gene TRBD2, 5 bases. Germline V CDR1 and CDR2: SGHRS, YFSETQ. The CDR3 is made up of 14 amino acids. Trimming pared 1 base from V and 2 bases from J, leaving 10 bases between. The CDR3 reads CASSLWESPYEQYF. DNA of the CDR3: TGCGCCAGCAGCTTGTGGGAGTCACCCTACGAGCAGTACTTC. Full variable domain (rest looked up from reference TRBV5-1 and TRBJ2-7): KAGVTQTPRYLIKTRGQQVTLSCSPISGHRSVSWYQQTPGQGLQFLFEYFSETQRNKGNFPGRFSGRQFSNSRSEMNVSTLELGDSALYLCASSLWESPYEQYFGPGTRLTVT.

This clonotype was recorded at least ten times. The genes are TRBV29-1 and TRBJ2-1; 8 bases map to TRBD1. This CDR3 is 12 amino acids long. V lost 4 bases, J lost 9 bases, and 5 bases stayed unmatched. Per germline, CDR1 SQVTM and CDR2 ANQGSEA. The CDR3 DNA follows: TGCAGCGTTGTAGGGACAGGATTTGAGCAGTTCTTC. Amino acid sequence: CSVVGTGFEQFF.

A few counts support this clonotype. The V and J genes are TRBV5-1 and TRBJ2-5; 13 positions match TRBD2. Near its end, the DNA agrees better with TRBJ2-7, so the J call may be wrong. Germline CDR1 is SGHRS and CDR2 is YFSETQ. This CDR3 contains 15 residues. The CDR3 DNA sequence: TGCGCCAGCAGCACAACTAGCGGGGGGGCCCGCGAGCAGTACTTC. It yields the protein CASSTTSGGAREQYF.

This clonotype was observed a few times. This chain joins TRBV7-9 and TRBJ1-2; 7 bases fit TRBD1. Germline V CDR1 and CDR2: SEHNR, FQNEAQ (reference sequence). Unmatched junction bases numbered 1, after V lost 3 bases and J lost 3 bases. The CDR3 is 13 residues long. The CDR3 sequence: CASSFTGDYGYTF. The CDR3, as DNA: TGTGCCAGCAGCTTCACAGGGGACTATGGCTACACCTTC.